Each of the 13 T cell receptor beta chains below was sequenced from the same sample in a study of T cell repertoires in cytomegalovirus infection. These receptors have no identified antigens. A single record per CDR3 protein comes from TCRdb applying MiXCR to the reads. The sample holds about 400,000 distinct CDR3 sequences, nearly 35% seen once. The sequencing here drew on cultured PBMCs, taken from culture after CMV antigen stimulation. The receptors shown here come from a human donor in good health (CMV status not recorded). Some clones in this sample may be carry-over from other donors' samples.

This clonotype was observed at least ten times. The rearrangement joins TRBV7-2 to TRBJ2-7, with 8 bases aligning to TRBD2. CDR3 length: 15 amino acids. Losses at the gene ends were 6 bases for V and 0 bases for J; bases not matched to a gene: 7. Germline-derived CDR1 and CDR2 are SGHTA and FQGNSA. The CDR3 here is CASRESGSVSYEQYV. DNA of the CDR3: TGTGCCAGCAGAGAAAGCGGGAGTGTCTCCTACGAGCAGTACGTC.

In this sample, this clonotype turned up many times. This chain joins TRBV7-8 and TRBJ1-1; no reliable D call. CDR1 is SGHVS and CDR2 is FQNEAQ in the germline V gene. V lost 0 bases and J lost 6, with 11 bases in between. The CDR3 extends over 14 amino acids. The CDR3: CASSLANKAAEAFF. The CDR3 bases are TGTGCCAGCAGCTTAGCAAATAAAGCGGCTGAAGCTTTCTTT.

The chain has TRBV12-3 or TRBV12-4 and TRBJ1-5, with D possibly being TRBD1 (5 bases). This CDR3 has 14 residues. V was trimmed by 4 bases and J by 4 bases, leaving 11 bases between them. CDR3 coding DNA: TGTGCCAGCAGTTGGGACGAAGGGAATCAGCCCCAGCATTTT. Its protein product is CASSWDEGNQPQHF.

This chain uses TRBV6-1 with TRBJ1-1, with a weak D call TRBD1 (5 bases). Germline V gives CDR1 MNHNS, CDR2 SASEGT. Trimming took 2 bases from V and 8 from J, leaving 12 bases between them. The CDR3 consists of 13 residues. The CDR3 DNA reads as TGTGCCAGCAGTGAATGGGGACGGAACGAAGCTTTCTTT. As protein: CASSEWGRNEAFF.

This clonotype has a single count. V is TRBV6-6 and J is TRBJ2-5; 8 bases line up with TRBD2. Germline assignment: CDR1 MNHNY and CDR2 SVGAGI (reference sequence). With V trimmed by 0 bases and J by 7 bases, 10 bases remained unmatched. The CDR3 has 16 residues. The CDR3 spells CASSYSSGGRRGTQYF. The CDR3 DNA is TGTGCCAGCAGTTACTCGTCCGGCGGGAGGCGCGGGACCCAGTACTTC.

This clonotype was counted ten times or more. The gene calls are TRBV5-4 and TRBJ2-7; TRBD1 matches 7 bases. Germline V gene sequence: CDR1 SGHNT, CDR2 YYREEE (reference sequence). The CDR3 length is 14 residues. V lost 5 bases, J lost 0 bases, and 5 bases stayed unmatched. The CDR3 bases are TGTGCCAGCAGAAGGGACAGCGACTCCTACGAGCAGTACGTC. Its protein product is CASRRDSDSYEQYV.

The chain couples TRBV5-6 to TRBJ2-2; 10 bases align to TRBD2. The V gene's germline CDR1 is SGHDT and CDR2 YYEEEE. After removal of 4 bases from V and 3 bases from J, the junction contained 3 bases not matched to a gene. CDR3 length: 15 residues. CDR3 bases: TGTGCCAGCAGCAGGACTAGCGGTTACACCGGGGAGCTGTTTTTT. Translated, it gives CASSRTSGYTGELFF. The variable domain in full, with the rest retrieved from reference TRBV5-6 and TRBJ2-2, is DAGVTQSPTHLIKTRGQQVTLRCSPKSGHDTVSWYQQALGQGPQFIFQYYEEEERQRGNFPDRFSGHQFPNYSSELNVNALLLGDSALYLCASSRTSGYTGELFFGEGSRLTVL.

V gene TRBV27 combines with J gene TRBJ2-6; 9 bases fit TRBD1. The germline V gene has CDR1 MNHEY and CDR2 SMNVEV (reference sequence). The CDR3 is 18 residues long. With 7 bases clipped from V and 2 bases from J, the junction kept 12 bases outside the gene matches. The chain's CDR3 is CASTGGTGPFPGANVLTF. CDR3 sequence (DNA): TGTGCCAGCACAGGAGGGACAGGGCCTTTTCCTGGGGCCAACGTCCTGACTTTC.

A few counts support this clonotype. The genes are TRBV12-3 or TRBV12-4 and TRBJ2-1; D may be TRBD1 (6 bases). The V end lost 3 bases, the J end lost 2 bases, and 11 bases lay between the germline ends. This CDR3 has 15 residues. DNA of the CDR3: TGTGCCAGCAGTTTCACAGGGATGGCCTACAATGAGCAGTTCTTC. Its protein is CASSFTGMAYNEQFF.

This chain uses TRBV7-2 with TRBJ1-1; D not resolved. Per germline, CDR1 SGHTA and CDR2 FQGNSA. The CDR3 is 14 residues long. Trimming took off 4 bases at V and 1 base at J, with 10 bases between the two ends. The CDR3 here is CASSWSGRNTEAFF. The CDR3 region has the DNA TGTGCCAGCAGCTGGTCCGGACGGAACACTGAAGCTTTCTTT.

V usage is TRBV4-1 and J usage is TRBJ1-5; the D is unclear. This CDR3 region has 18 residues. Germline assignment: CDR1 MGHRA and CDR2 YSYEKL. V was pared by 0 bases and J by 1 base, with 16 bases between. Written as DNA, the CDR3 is TGCGCCAGCAGCCAAGAGGATCCGGGTTCGAACAGCAATCAGCCCCAGCATTTT. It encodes CASSQEDPGSNSNQPQHF.

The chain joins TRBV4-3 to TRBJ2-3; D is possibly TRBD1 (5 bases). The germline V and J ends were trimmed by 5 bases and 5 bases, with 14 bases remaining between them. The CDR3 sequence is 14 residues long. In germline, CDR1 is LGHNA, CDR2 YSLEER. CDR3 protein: CASSGAHAIDTQYF. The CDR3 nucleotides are TGCGCCAGCAGCGGGGCCCACGCAATAGATACGCAGTATTTT.

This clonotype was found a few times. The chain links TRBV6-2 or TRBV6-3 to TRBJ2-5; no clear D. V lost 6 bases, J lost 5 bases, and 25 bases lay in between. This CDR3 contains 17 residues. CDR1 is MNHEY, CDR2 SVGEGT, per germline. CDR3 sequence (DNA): TGTGCCAGCAGCGGGCAGCCCAGACCCGGGTGGTGGGAGACCCAGTACTTC. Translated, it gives CASSGQPRPGWWETQYF.